Below, 20 T cell receptor beta chains from the same sample are listed, as sequenced in a study of cytomegalovirus exposure and HLA in healthy donors. The PCR ran on 60 Vbeta and 13 Jbeta primers. Sequenced by immunoSEQ multiplex PCR; TCRdb stores in-frame clones only, minus some. The sample has about 100,000 clones, 78% seen once. Sequencing was carried out using PBMCs. These receptors all come from a woman aged 40 to 50 in good health and CMV-seronegative.

The V gene is TRBV7-9, the J gene TRBJ2-2; a weak D match, TRBD1 (6 bases). V lost 0 bases, J lost 4 bases, and 12 bases lay in between. The CDR3 spans 16 residues. Germline V gives CDR1 SEHNR, CDR2 FQNEAQ (reference sequence). The DNA of the CDR3 is TGTGCCAGCAGCTTAGCACAGGGAAGGGTCACCGGGGAGCTGTTTTTT. This sequence encodes CASSLAQGRVTGELFF.

The J gene is TRBJ2-1, the V gene TRBV4-3, with 9 bases identical to TRBD2. The CDR3 runs to 16 residues. V shed 2 bases and J 4 bases; nucleotides not matched to a gene: 6. Germline CDR1 and CDR2: LGHNA and YSLEER. The CDR3 DNA reads TGCGCCAGCAGCCAATATGAGACTAGCGGATACAATGAGCAGTTCTTC. Protein: CASSQYETSGYNEQFF.

The rearrangement joins TRBV23-1 to TRBJ2-2; D is possibly TRBD1 (5 bases). TRBV23-1 is an ORF, and what it does is uncertain. CDR3 length equals 14 residues. V was cut by 11 bases and J by 2 bases, with 15 bases left in between. The CDR3 coding sequence is TGCGCCCCAGGTCTGCAGGGCAACACCGGGGAGCTGTTTTTT. It specifies CAPGLQGNTGELFF.

The chain has TRBV4-1 and TRBJ1-2; maybe TRBD1 (5 bases). CDR3 length equals 15 residues. Per the germline V gene, CDR1 is MGHRA and CDR2 is YSYEKL. Trimming took off 1 base at V and 4 bases at J, with 13 bases between the two ends. The CDR3 region is CASSQVPGNSYGYTF. The CDR3 DNA sequence: TGCGCCAGCAGCCAAGTCCCAGGGAATAGCTATGGCTACACCTTC.

The chain combines TRBV29-1 with TRBJ2-1; 11 bases are shared with TRBD2. CDR3 length equals 12 residues. The junction had 6 bases not matched to a gene; V was cut back by 8 bases and J by 9 bases. Germline V gives CDR1 SQVTM, CDR2 ANQGSEA. The CDR3 sequence: CSPWLAGGEQFF. DNA of the CDR3: TGCAGCCCCTGGCTAGCGGGAGGTGAGCAGTTCTTC.

This chain uses TRBV18 with TRBJ2-5, with D perhaps TRBD2 (6 bases). Germline-derived CDR1 and CDR2 are KGHSH and LQKENI. V was cut by 3 bases and J by 5 bases, with 22 bases left in between. CDR3 length: 17 residues. The DNA for the CDR3 is TGTGCCAGCTCACCCGGGGCTAGCGCAAACCTCGGGGAGACCCAGTACTTC. Its protein product is CASSPGASANLGETQYF.

This chain connects TRBV7-2 to TRBJ2-2; maybe TRBD2 (5 bases). CDR3 length: 16 residues. V was pared by 4 bases and J by 4 bases, with 16 bases between. CDR1 and CDR2 from the germline V gene are SGHTA and FQGNSA. CDR3 sequence (DNA): TGTGCCAGCAGCTCCATTATATACGGAGGCACCGGGGAGCTGTTTTTT. It codes for CASSSIIYGGTGELFF.

The chain joins TRBV27 to TRBJ2-1, with 8 bases fitting TRBD1. This CDR3 is built from 14 residues. Germline values: CDR1 MNHEY, CDR2 SMNVEV (reference sequence). V dropped 8 bases and J dropped 0; count of bases not matched to a gene: 3. The CDR3 reads CASGTGDSYNEQFF. As DNA, the CDR3 is TGTGCCAGCGGGACAGGAGACTCCTACAATGAGCAGTTCTTC.

The V gene is TRBV7-3, the J gene TRBJ2-7; 7 bases match TRBD1. The germline gives CDR1 SGHTA, CDR2 FQGTGA. The CDR3 totals 13 residues. V lost 6 bases to trimming and J lost 2 bases; unmatched junction nucleotides: 4. The CDR3 spells CASSPGGTYEQYF. The DNA of the CDR3 is TGTGCCAGCAGTCCAGGGGGAACCTACGAGCAGTACTTC.

The chain employs TRBV2 and TRBJ2-1; D might be TRBD1 (6 bases). V was clipped by 5 bases and J by 5 bases, with 13 bases between them. CDR3 length equals 14 residues. Germline V lookup: CDR1 SNHLY, CDR2 FYNNEI. The CDR3 sequence: CASSLGQHDNEQFF. The CDR3 region has the DNA TGTGCCAGCAGTTTAGGACAGCACGACAATGAGCAGTTCTTC.

The chain carries TRBV27 and TRBJ2-1; 7 bases match TRBD1. Germline lookup yields CDR1 MNHEY and CDR2 SMNVEV (reference sequence). The CDR3 spans 16 residues. V lost 4 bases and J lost 0; bases outside the gene matches: 6. The DNA of the CDR3 is TGTGCCAGCAGTTGGGACAGCCTAAGCTCCTACAATGAGCAGTTCTTC. This translates into CASSWDSLSSYNEQFF.

The chain couples TRBV5-1 to TRBJ1-1; D perhaps matches TRBD1 (6 bases). The V and J ends lost 2 bases and 2 bases respectively, with 10 bases between them. CDR3 length: 14 residues. Germline values: CDR1 SGHRS, CDR2 YFSETQ. DNA for the CDR3: TGCGCCAGCAGCTTCCAGGGGTTTAACACTGAAGCTTTCTTT. Encoded protein: CASSFQGFNTEAFF.

The chain joins TRBV7-9 to TRBJ2-3; TRBD1 agrees at 10 bases. V was clipped by 5 bases and J by 12 bases; unmatched bases: 11. CDR1 and CDR2 from the germline V gene are SEHNR and FQNEAQ (reference sequence). This CDR3 is 14 amino acids long. CDR3 nucleotides: TGTGCCAGCAGCCCAGACTTAGACAGGGGGCCTCAGTATTTT. Translation gives CASSPDLDRGPQYF. The entire variable domain, with the rest obtained from reference TRBV7-9 and TRBJ2-3, is as follows: DTGVSQNPRHKITKRGQNVTFRCDPISEHNRLYWYRQTLGQGPEFLTYFQNEAQLEKSRLLSDRFSAERPKGSFSTLEIQRTEQGDSAMYLCASSPDLDRGPQYFGPGTRLTVL.

The sample holds a few counts of this clone. The rearrangement uses TRBV10-3 and TRBJ1-3; possibly TRBD1 for D (6 bases). The CDR3 covers 14 residues. Germline V gives CDR1 ENHRY, CDR2 SYGVKD. Between the trimmed V and J ends, which lost 11 bases and 4 bases, there was a span of 18 bases. The CDR3 here is CASRGERSGNTIYF. The DNA for the CDR3 is TGTGCCTCCAGGGGTGAGAGGTCCGGAAACACCATATATTTT.

The CDR3 coding sequence is TGTGCCAGCAGCTTAGGGGGCCCCACCTACGAGCAGTACTTC. It codes for CASSLGGPTYEQYF. This chain links TRBV11-2 with TRBJ2-7; tentatively, D is TRBD1 (5 bases). Trimming left V 1 base short and J 2 bases short, with 9 bases between. The CDR3 is 14 amino acids. Germline CDR1 and CDR2: SGHAT and FQNNGV.

The chain is built from TRBV27 and TRBJ2-1; 7 positions agree with TRBD2. Germline CDR1 and CDR2: MNHEY and SMNVEV (reference sequence). CDR3 length: 16 amino acids. The trim removed 6 bases at V and 9 bases at J, leaving 17 bases unmatched. In nucleotides, the CDR3 is TGTGCCAGCAGCACCGGGGGGATCCCTCAAGGGACTGAGCAGTTCTTC. It encodes CASSTGGIPQGTEQFF.

This chain joins TRBV4-3 and TRBJ2-3; 9 bases are a match to TRBD2. This CDR3 has 16 residues. From germline, CDR1 is LGHNA and CDR2 YSLEER. The trim removed 3 bases at V and 4 bases at J, leaving 8 bases unmatched. The DNA for the CDR3 is TGCGCCAGCAGCCAGTATAGCGGGAGCAGCGCAGATACGCAGTATTTT. Translated: CASSQYSGSSADTQYF.

In this sample, this clone turned up once. The rearrangement uses TRBV5-1 and TRBJ2-2, with 9 bases aligning to TRBD1. Trimming cost V 1 base and J 5 bases; bases outside gene matches: 3. The CDR3 extends over 15 amino acids. Germline V gene sequence: CDR1 SGHRS, CDR2 YFSETQ. DNA for the CDR3: TGCGCCAGCAGCTTGTGGGACAGGGTTACCGGGGAGCTGTTTTTT. Its translation is CASSLWDRVTGELFF.

Here the CDR3 DNA reads TGTGCCAGCAGCTTAGTGGGGACAGGGGATTACGAGCAGTACTTC. Translated: CASSLVGTGDYEQYF. This sequence joins TRBV7-8 and TRBJ2-7; TRBD1 matches 10 bases. The CDR3 loop spans 15 amino acids. J was trimmed by 4 bases and V by 1 base; bases with no gene match: 4. The germline V gene has CDR1 SGHVS and CDR2 FQNEAQ.

The chain couples TRBV19 to TRBJ2-1, with D possibly being TRBD1 (6 bases). This CDR3 contains 14 residues. The germline V gene encodes CDR1 LNHDA and CDR2 SQIVND (reference sequence). V was shortened by 3 bases and J by 7 bases, with 13 bases between the two germline ends. The chain's CDR3 is CASSMAMRGNEQFF. Here the CDR3 DNA reads TGTGCCAGTAGTATGGCCATGAGGGGGAATGAGCAGTTCTTC.